A single sample is the source of the 3 T cell receptor beta chains below, sequenced in a study of T cell responses to AZD1222 COVID-19 vaccine. Method: immunoSEQ multiplex PCR; TCRdb's copy keeps in-frame clones and lacks some. The top ten clones hold approximately 16% of a sample with 120,000 to 150,000 clones, approximately 90% of them seen once. Sequences were derived from peripheral blood, sampled on day 0 of AZD1222 vaccination. The receptor set was obtained from an adult in good health.

V is TRBV5-1 and J is TRBJ1-6; TRBD1 is a possible D gene (5 bases). Germline assignment: CDR1 SGHRS and CDR2 YFSETQ. Trimming left V 3 bases short and J 0 bases short, with 10 bases between. The CDR3 sequence is 16 residues long. Here the CDR3 DNA reads TGCGCCAGCAGCTCCGGGACGGCCTCCTATAATTCACCCCTCCACTTT. Protein: CASSSGTASYNSPLHF.

This rearrangement joins TRBV7-3 to TRBJ2-1; TRBD2 aligns across 7 bases. With V trimmed by 2 bases and J by 5 bases, 6 bases remained unmatched. The CDR3 is 15 amino acids. Germline CDR1 is SGHTA and CDR2 is FQGTGA. The CDR3 reads CASSLGTGGHNEQFF. CDR3 coding DNA: TGTGCCAGCAGCTTAGGAACGGGGGGACACAATGAGCAGTTCTTC. Using reference TRBV7-3 and TRBJ2-1 for the parts outside the CDR3, the full variable domain is GAGVSQTPSNKVTEKGKYVELRCDPISGHTALYWYRQSLGQGPEFLIYFQGTGAADDSGLPNDRFFAVRPEGSVSTLKIQRTERGDSAVYLCASSLGTGGHNEQFFGPGTRLTVL.

The chain uses TRBV3-1 (or the pseudogene TRBV3-2) and TRBJ1-2; D remains ambiguous. CDR1 LGHDT and CDR2 YNNKEL come from the germline V gene (reference sequence). This CDR3 has 13 amino acids. V was trimmed by 1 base and J by 4 bases, leaving 7 bases between them. CDR3 region: CASSQGATYGYTF. The CDR3 DNA follows: TGTGCCAGCAGCCAAGGAGCGACCTATGGCTACACCTTC.